This TCR beta chain derives from a study of sequential checkpoint blockade in melanoma. Study details: Arm A got nivolumab then ipilimumab; arm B the reverse, 1:1.

Treatment of the sample: randomized to nivolumab then ipilimumab (arm A) or the reverse (arm B). Sorted cells were live CD3+CD8+, lacking CD19 and CD56, from PBMCs. The V gene's germline CDR1 is LNHDA and CDR2 SQIVND (reference sequence). This CDR3 spans 15 amino acids. Trimming left V 0 bases short and J 4 bases short, with 12 bases between. Repertoires were generated with immunoSEQ multiplex PCR, while TCRdb's copy carries only in-frame clones and drops some. The sample comprises approximately 21,000 clones, around 75% of which are singletons, and roughly 34% rests with the top ten. The chain recombines TRBV19 with TRBJ1-2; D perhaps matches TRBD1 (6 bases). Sequencing used CD8+ T cells sorted from blood (inferred from file names), obtained from a patient given nivolumab and ipilimumab in sequence. The sequence came from a human donor with melanoma. The DNA of the CDR3 is TGTGCCAGTAGTATAGAGGACAGCAAAGGCTATGGCTACACCTTC. This encodes CASSIEDSKGYGYTF.